A single sample is the source of the 3 T cell receptor beta chains below, sequenced in a study of cytomegalovirus exposure and HLA in healthy donors. It was with 60 Vbeta and 13 Jbeta primers that the PCR ran. TCRdb's table, derived via immunoSEQ multiplex PCR, lists solely in-frame clones and lacks some. Of about 150,000 clones listed, 79% are singletons. The sequencing input was PBMCs. All receptors come from a man in his fifties or sixties in good health and CMV-seropositive.

A few counts support this clone. V gene TRBV5-1 combines with J gene TRBJ1-3; D unresolved. Trimming removed 4 bases at V and 7 bases at J, with 12 bases between. Germline CDR1 reads SGHRS; CDR2 reads YFSETQ. The CDR3 spans 13 residues. The CDR3 DNA reads TGCGCCAGCAGCATGGACGGGTACAACACCATATATTTT. It codes for CASSMDGYNTIYF.

The chain has TRBV18 and TRBJ1-2, with a weak D call TRBD1 (5 bases). The CDR3 consists of 17 residues. Trimming took off 3 bases at V and 2 bases at J, with 19 bases between the two ends. Germline CDR1 KGHSH, CDR2 LQKENI. The CDR3 loop is CASSPSGARDINYGYTF. In DNA form, the CDR3 reads TGTGCCAGCTCACCCTCGGGTGCCAGGGATATAAACTATGGCTACACCTTC.

V gene TRBV10-3 combines with J gene TRBJ1-2; D is possibly TRBD1 (5 bases). V gave up 0 bases and J gave up 2 bases, with 13 bases separating them. CDR3 size: 16 residues. The germline V gene encodes CDR1 ENHRY and CDR2 SYGVKD. The CDR3 here is CAISESGRVENYGYTF. In DNA form, the CDR3 reads TGTGCCATCAGTGAGTCTGGCAGGGTGGAAAACTATGGCTACACCTTC.